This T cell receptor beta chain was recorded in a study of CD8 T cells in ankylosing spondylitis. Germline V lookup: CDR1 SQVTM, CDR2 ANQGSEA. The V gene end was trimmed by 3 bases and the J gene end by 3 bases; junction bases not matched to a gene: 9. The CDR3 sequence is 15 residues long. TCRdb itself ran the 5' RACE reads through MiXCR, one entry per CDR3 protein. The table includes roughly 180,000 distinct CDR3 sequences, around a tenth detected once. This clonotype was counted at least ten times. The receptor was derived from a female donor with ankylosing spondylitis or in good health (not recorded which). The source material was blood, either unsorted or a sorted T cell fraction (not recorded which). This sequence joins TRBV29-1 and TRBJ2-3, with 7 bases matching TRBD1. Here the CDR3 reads CSVDEGASRTDTQYF. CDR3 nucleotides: TGCAGCGTTGATGAGGGGGCCAGTAGGACAGATACGCAGTATTTT.